This passage covers 14 T cell receptor beta chains from one sample sequenced in a study of spatial heterogeneity in lung cancer. Study-wide findings and caveats: One measure, the expanded intratumoral alpha and beta TCR count, tracked tumor mutation counts.

One entry per CDR3 protein, called by TCRdb with MiXCR from the 5' RACE reads. Altogether several thousand distinct CDR3 sequences are present, approximately 17% being singletons, with the ten largest covering around 12%. Time point given: sample taken at primary tumor resection. Their antigens remain unidentified. The input for sequencing was lung tumor tissue, taken at surgery. All receptors come from a female donor with early-stage non-small cell lung cancer.

This clonotype showed up just a few times. The chain carries TRBV29-1 and TRBJ2-1, with 9 bases that match TRBD1. The germline V gene has CDR1 SQVTM and CDR2 ANQGSEA. V dropped 7 bases and J dropped 13; count of bases not matched to a gene: 14. The CDR3 loop spans 13 amino acids. The CDR3 bases are TGCAGCGCAAACCGGGACAGGGCAACCGAACAGTTCTTC. Translated: CSANRDRATEQFF.

This clonotype was seen only a few times. This CDR3 reads CASSLYTLAGSSYEQYF. CDR3 nucleotide sequence: TGTGCCAGCAGCCTATATACCCTAGCGGGGAGCTCCTACGAGCAGTACTTC. The V and J genes are TRBV7-2 and TRBJ2-7; 9 nucleotides match TRBD2. Germline V gene sequence: CDR1 SGHTA, CDR2 FQGNSA. This CDR3 is 17 amino acids long. Germline trimming cut 5 bases from V and 0 bases from J; bases unmatched to any gene: 11.

In its sample, this clonotype was seen a few times. V usage is TRBV7-9 and J usage is TRBJ2-2; no definite D call. V lost 4 bases and J lost 3, with 12 bases in between. This CDR3 comprises 15 residues. The germline gives CDR1 SEHNR, CDR2 FQNEAQ (reference sequence). In DNA, the CDR3 is TGTGCCAGCAGCTCGATTCGGGTTTACACCGGGGAGCTGTTTTTT. It codes for CASSSIRVYTGELFF.

The chain joins TRBV5-1 to TRBJ2-5, with TRBD1 matching 7 bases. Germline lookup yields CDR1 SGHRS and CDR2 YFSETQ. The CDR3 has 14 amino acids. After removal of 5 bases from V and 5 bases from J, the junction contained 9 bases not matched to a gene. CDR3 region: CASSSGTAWETQYF. As DNA, the CDR3 is TGCGCCAGCAGTTCCGGGACAGCCTGGGAGACCCAGTACTTC.

This clonotype has only a few counts. The chain recombines TRBV5-5 with TRBJ2-7; 7 nucleotides line up with TRBD2. The ends lost 5 bases at V and 1 base at J; junction bases unmatched: 6. Germline CDR1 SGHKS, CDR2 YYEKEE (reference sequence). CDR3 length: 14 residues. Here the CDR3 reads CASSSYGGSYEQYF. CDR3 coding DNA: TGTGCCAGCAGTTCCTACGGGGGGTCCTACGAGCAGTACTTC.

By share, this clonotype counts as medium-sized (0.01 to 0.1%). The chain carries TRBV6-1 and TRBJ1-5; no reliable D call. V lost 4 bases and J lost 0, with 10 bases in between. Germline CDR1 reads MNHNS; CDR2 reads SASEGT. This CDR3 comprises 15 residues. CDR3 nucleotide sequence: TGTGCCAGCAGTGGATCAGGTTATAGCAATCAGCCCCAGCATTTT. Protein product: CASSGSGYSNQPQHF.

This clonotype is medium-sized in the sample. The DNA of the CDR3 is TGTGCCATCAGTGAGCAGGGGAGCGAAAAACTGTTTTTT. Its protein product is CAISEQGSEKLFF. The V and J genes are TRBV10-3 and TRBJ1-4; possibly TRBD1 for D (6 bases). The CDR3 is 13 amino acids. V was shortened by 2 bases and J by 8 bases, with 9 bases between the two germline ends. Germline CDR1 reads ENHRY; CDR2 reads SYGVKD.

V usage is TRBV2 and J usage is TRBJ1-5; D unresolved. The germline V and J ends were trimmed by 6 bases and 4 bases, with 10 bases remaining between them. The CDR3 spans 13 residues. Germline CDR1 is SNHLY and CDR2 is FYNNEI. The CDR3 here is CASRGTNNQPQHF. CDR3 bases: TGTGCCAGCAGGGGAACCAATAATCAGCCCCAGCATTTT. The complete variable domain, with remaining parts taken from reference TRBV2 and TRBJ1-5, reads EPEVTQTPSHQVTQMGQEVILRCVPISNHLYFYWYRQILGQKVEFLVSFYNNEISEKSEIFDDQFSVERPDGSNFTLKIRSTKLEDSAMYFCASRGTNNQPQHFGDGTRLSIL.

The chain combines TRBV28 with TRBJ1-2; D unresolved. V was pared by 5 bases and J by 2 bases, with 6 bases between. CDR1 is MDHEN and CDR2 is SYDVKM in the germline V gene. The CDR3 sequence is 12 residues long. The CDR3 sequence is CASSDGNYGYTF. CDR3 nucleotide sequence: TGTGCCAGCAGTGACGGAAACTATGGCTACACCTTC.

This clonotype was counted only a few times. The rearrangement joins TRBV5-1 to TRBJ2-5; no definite D call. This CDR3 is 13 amino acids long. Germline V CDR1 and CDR2: SGHRS, YFSETQ. Trimming shortened V by 2 bases and J by 1 base, and 6 bases separated the two germline ends. CDR3 DNA: TGCGCCAGCAGCTTTAACGCCCAAGAGACCCAGTACTTC. This gives the protein CASSFNAQETQYF.

By share, this clonotype counts as large. CDR3 DNA: TGTGCCAGCAGCTTACCGGGAAAACAGCAGGATACGCAGTATTTT. Translating it yields CASSLPGKQQDTQYF. The V and J genes are TRBV7-2 and TRBJ2-3; D is possibly TRBD2 (5 bases). This CDR3 contains 15 residues. The germline gives CDR1 SGHTA, CDR2 FQGNSA. The ends were cut back, 2 bases at V and 6 bases at J, with 15 bases in the middle. Drawing the rest from reference TRBV7-2 and TRBJ2-3, the complete variable domain is GAGVSQSPSNKVTEKGKDVELRCDPISGHTALYWYRQSLGQGLEFLIYFQGNSAPDKSGLPSDRFSAERTGGSVSTLTIQRTQQEDSAVYLCASSLPGKQQDTQYFGPGTRLTVL.

This clonotype is medium-sized within its sample. The chain employs TRBV7-2 and TRBJ2-5; 7 bases align to TRBD2. The CDR3 has 15 residues. Germline CDR1 reads SGHTA; CDR2 reads FQGNSA. V lost 2 bases to trimming and J lost 0 bases; unmatched junction nucleotides: 3. The CDR3 DNA is TGTGCCAGCAGCTTACTAGCGGCGAACCAAGAGACCCAGTACTTC. Translation: CASSLLAANQETQYF.

This chain uses TRBV5-1 with TRBJ2-7; 7 bases are a match to TRBD1. There are 14 residues in the CDR3. V shed 3 bases and J 3 bases; nucleotides not matched to a gene: 6. Germline CDR1 is SGHRS and CDR2 is YFSETQ. The CDR3 DNA sequence: TGCGCCAGCAGCTCTCAGACAGGGATCTACGAGCAGTACTTC. This sequence encodes CASSSQTGIYEQYF. Complete variable domain (other parts from reference TRBV5-1 and TRBJ2-7): KAGVTQTPRYLIKTRGQQVTLSCSPISGHRSVSWYQQTPGQGLQFLFEYFSETQRNKGNFPGRFSGRQFSNSRSEMNVSTLELGDSALYLCASSSQTGIYEQYFGPGTRLTVT.

The chain has TRBV20-1 and TRBJ2-3, with D perhaps assigned TRBD1 or TRBD2 (5 bases each). Germline V gene sequence: CDR1 DFQATT, CDR2 SNEGSKA (reference sequence). The CDR3 consists of 16 residues. V lost 5 bases to trimming and J lost 0 bases, with 18 bases between them. The CDR3 DNA sequence: TGCAGTGCTCTCGCCCCCGGGGCAACTAGCACAGATACGCAGTATTTT. Translating gives CSALAPGATSTDTQYF.